Each of the 3 T cell receptor beta chains below was sequenced from the same sample in a study of post-analysis software for immune sequencing data. Broader study findings: The five TRBV segments detected at higher frequency in patients than in controls included TRBV5-6, TRBV5-1 and TRBV20-1.

Their antigens are not known. Incorporated into the TCR beta cDNA libraries were unique molecular identifiers, which served to reduce PCR and sequencing biases. TCRdb fed the PCR reads into MiXCR, producing one record per CDR3 protein. The sample lists 750,000 to 950,000 distinct CDR3 sequences; roughly 50% were seen once. The sample was blood. The receptors originated from a girl aged 10 to 17 with multiple sclerosis.

This clonotype was recorded a few times. This chain uses TRBV6-5 with TRBJ2-7, with D possibly TRBD2 on 5 matching bases. This CDR3 comprises 19 residues. V was pared by 0 bases and J by 0 bases, with 21 bases between. Per the germline V gene, CDR1 is MNHEY and CDR2 is SVGAGI. The CDR3 DNA follows: TGTGCCAGCAGTTACTCCGCCAATTTGAGAGCGGATCTCTCCTACGAGCAGTACTTC. Encoded protein: CASSYSANLRADLSYEQYF.

The rearrangement uses TRBV20-1 and TRBJ2-1, with TRBD2 as a possible D gene (6 bases). The J call may not be correct, given that the DNA end is closer to TRBJ2-7. Germline CDR1 reads DFQATT; CDR2 reads SNEGSKA (reference sequence). This CDR3 is 15 amino acids long. DNA for the CDR3: TGCAGTGCTGCGCCGGGACTTCCATTGTACAATGAGCAGTACTTC. This sequence encodes CSAAPGLPLYNEQYF.

This clonotype came up a few times. V is TRBV6-5 and J is TRBJ1-1, with 11 nucleotides matching TRBD1. The CDR3 is 15 residues long. Germline trimming cut 9 bases from V and 3 bases from J; bases unmatched to any gene: 9. Germline values: CDR1 MNHEY, CDR2 SVGAGI. CDR3 sequence reads: CASLGQGARYTEAFF. For the CDR3, the DNA is TGTGCCAGTCTCGGACAGGGGGCGCGTTACACTGAAGCTTTCTTT.